Below, 15 T cell receptor beta chains from the same sample are listed, as sequenced in a study of T cells in women clearing cervical HPV infection. The protocol was immunoSEQ multiplex PCR, while the TCRdb copy is restricted to in-frame clones and leaves out a portion. Its table records more than 30,000 clones. Sequenced material: blood buffy coat. Receptors originate from a woman between 18 and 70 years old with a cervical HPV16 infection that either progressed to CIN3+ or cleared (not recorded which).

Turning to this clone: The germline gene is not matched at one end of the junction; a read error may be the cause. The CDR3 extends 3 residues past the end of the read, so its final part is completed from the germline J gene. The sample carries other DNA sequences with the same CDR3. The chain joins TRBV18 to TRBJ1-3, with 7 bases aligning to TRBD1. The CDR3 length is 14 residues. The V gene's germline CDR1 is KGHSH and CDR2 LQKENI. Partial CDR3 DNA: TGTGCCAGCTCACCCCCAGGGGGTGGAAACACT. Amino acid sequence: CASSPPGGGNT. The CDR3, in full, reads CASSPPGGGNTIYF. The whole variable domain, filled in from reference TRBV18 and TRBJ1-3, reads NAGVMQNPRHLVRRRGQEARLRCSPMKGHSHVYWYRQLPEEGLKFMVYLQKENIIDESGMPKERFSAEFPKEGPSILRIQQVVRGDSAAYFCASSPPGGGNTIYFGEGSWLTVV.

As regards this clone: The read ends 3 residues before the CDR3 terminus; that terminus is restored from the germline J gene. The chain employs TRBV20-1 and TRBJ2-5; TRBD1 matches at 7 bases. Germline assignment: CDR1 DFQATT and CDR2 SNEGSKA (reference sequence). The junction had 4 bases not matched to a gene; V was cut back by 0 bases and J by 3 bases. The CDR3 is made up of 14 amino acids. Incomplete CDR3 DNA: TGCAGTGCTAGAGACTTGGGACAGAAAGAGACC. It translates to CSARDLGQKET. The full CDR3 sequence reads CSARDLGQKETQYF.

Details on this clone: Read sequence stops 3 residues before the CDR3 end, and the germline J gene provides the missing end. The V and J genes are TRBV19 and TRBJ1-1; a possible D gene is TRBD1 (5 bases). The germline V and J ends were trimmed by 5 bases and 1 base, with 17 bases remaining between them. The CDR3 totals 16 residues. The germline CDR1 and CDR2 sequences are LNHDA and SQIVND (reference sequence). CDR3 region: CASSFRRQIQNTEAFF. The CDR3 DNA, read in part, is TGTGCCAGTAGTTTCCGAAGACAGATACAGAACACTGAA.

Notes on this clone: Read coverage stops 3 residues before the CDR3 terminus; the germline J gene supplies the remainder. J is TRBJ2-1 and V is TRBV19, with D maybe TRBD2 (6 bases). Germline values: CDR1 LNHDA, CDR2 SQIVND (reference sequence). The CDR3 has 15 residues. With 7 bases removed from V and 1 base from J, the gap between germline ends came to 14 bases. CDR3 DNA, as far as it was read: TGTGCCAGTATGACCCCGGGGGATTCCTACAATGAG. Its protein product is CASMTPGDSYNE. The entire CDR3 sequence reads CASMTPGDSYNEQFF.

A word on this clone: The sequence runs out 3 residues before the end of the CDR3; the remainder is reconstructed from the germline J gene. V is TRBV5-4 and J is TRBJ2-2, with D possibly matching TRBD1 (5 bases). Germline assignment: CDR1 SGHNT and CDR2 YYREEE (reference sequence). With 1 base removed from V and 1 base from J, the gap between germline ends came to 8 bases. The CDR3 is 15 residues long. CDR3 amino acids: CASSLQGMNTGELFF. The sequenced CDR3 bases are TGTGCCAGCAGCTTGCAGGGTATGAACACCGGGGAG.

This CDR3 is CASSEARAGGGYTF. CDR3 DNA, as far as it was read: TGTGCCAGCAGTGAAGCGCGCGCAGGAGGCGGC. This rearrangement joins TRBV2 to TRBJ1-2; D call uncertain. From the germline J gene comes the end of the CDR3, since the read stops 3 residues before it. CDR1 is SNHLY and CDR2 is FYNNEI in the germline V gene. The CDR3 runs to 14 residues.

As to this clone: The read halts 3 residues ahead of the CDR3 end, with the missing end drawn from the germline J gene. The chain carries TRBV19 and TRBJ2-3; no clear D gene. V was trimmed by 4 bases and J by 0 bases, leaving 5 bases between them. The CDR3 has 13 residues. Germline CDR1 reads LNHDA; CDR2 reads SQIVND (reference sequence). The CDR3 protein is CASSTTSTDTQYF. The sequenced part of the CDR3 DNA is TGTGCCAGTAGTACTACTAGCACAGATACG. Looking up the rest from reference TRBV19 and TRBJ2-3 gives the full variable domain: DGGITQSPKYLFRKEGQNVTLSCEQNLNHDAMYWYRQDPGQGLRLIYYSQIVNDFQKGDIAEGYSVSREKKESFPLTVTSAQKNPTAFYLCASSTTSTDTQYFGPGTRLTVL.

Points on this clone: The CDR3 goes on 3 residues after the read ends, and that part is filled in from the germline J gene. The J gene is TRBJ2-1, the V gene TRBV19; TRBD2 aligns across 8 bases. Germline-derived CDR1 and CDR2 are LNHDA and SQIVND (reference sequence). Germline trimming cut 6 bases from V and 9 bases from J; bases unmatched to any gene: 19. The CDR3 runs 17 residues. Incomplete CDR3 DNA: TGTGCCAGTAGCACCTACGAGCGGGGGTCCGCTCCCCGTGAG. Residues: CASSTYERGSAPRE. The whole CDR3 reads CASSTYERGSAPREQFF.

Note on this clone: The read terminates 3 residues before the CDR3 end, so the remaining end is supplied by the germline J gene. V gene TRBV19 combines with J gene TRBJ2-3; the match to TRBD1 covers 10 bases. This CDR3 has 14 residues. Germline-derived CDR1 and CDR2 are LNHDA and SQIVND (reference sequence). Germline trimming cut 4 bases from V and 3 bases from J; bases unmatched to any gene: 1. The CDR3 loop is CASSRTGGTDTQYF. CDR3 bases read: TGTGCCAGTAGTAGGACAGGGGGGACAGATACG. The variable domain in full, completed from reference TRBV19 and TRBJ2-3, reads DGGITQSPKYLFRKEGQNVTLSCEQNLNHDAMYWYRQDPGQGLRLIYYSQIVNDFQKGDIAEGYSVSREKKESFPLTVTSAQKNPTAFYLCASSRTGGTDTQYFGPGTRLTVL.

Comments on this clone: Within the sample, other DNA sequences also encode this same CDR3. This CDR3 reads CASAEGSPGSAFF. The CDR3 DNA, read in part, is TGCGCCAGCGCAGAAGGGTCCCCGGGGTCC. This rearrangement joins TRBV5-1 to TRBJ1-1; D uncertain. The sequenced fragment ends 3 residues before the CDR3 boundary, so the rest is inferred from the germline J gene. CDR1 SGHRS and CDR2 YFSETQ come from the germline V gene. This CDR3 is 13 amino acids long.

About this clone: The CDR3 is cut off 3 residues early in the read; its end comes from the germline J gene. This sequence joins TRBV7-2 and TRBJ2-2; D remains unclear. The V gene's germline CDR1 is SGHTA and CDR2 FQGNSA. This CDR3 spans 13 amino acids. Trimming took 5 bases from V and 6 from J, leaving 10 bases between them. The covered CDR3 bases are TGTGCCAGCAGCCCGCAGATTCCCGGGGAG. This sequence encodes CASSPQIPGE. Given in full, the CDR3 is CASSPQIPGELFF.

Note on this clone: The observed sequence ends 3 residues before the CDR3 terminus, with the missing tail filled in from the germline J gene. The chain is built from TRBV7-2 and TRBJ2-1, with TRBD1 as a possible D gene (5 bases). V gave up 7 bases and J gave up 4 bases, with 14 bases separating them. The CDR3 totals 14 residues. Germline V CDR1 and CDR2: SGHTA, FQGNSA. The CDR3 loop reads CASTRLDSYNEQFF. Incomplete CDR3 DNA: TGTGCCAGCACGAGATTAGACAGTTACAATGAG.

Details on this clone: The read gets to within 3 residues of the CDR3 end, and the germline J gene fills in the rest. The chain recombines TRBV7-9 with TRBJ1-6; 8 nucleotides align to TRBD1. V lost 5 bases and J lost 7; bases outside the gene matches: 4. Germline lookup yields CDR1 SEHNR and CDR2 FQNEAQ (reference sequence). The CDR3 extends over 14 amino acids. The sequenced CDR3 bases are TGTGCCAGCAGCCCGACAGGGGTGAATTCACCC. Its translation is CASSPTGVNSP. The CDR3 in full is CASSPTGVNSPLHF.

To note about this clone: Read data end 3 residues before the CDR3 end; the end is taken from the germline J gene. The chain carries TRBV3-1 (or the pseudogene TRBV3-2) and TRBJ2-3; a possible D gene is TRBD2 (6 bases). The CDR3 contains 15 residues. V gave up 1 base and J gave up 7 bases, with 15 bases separating them. The germline gives CDR1 LGHDT, CDR2 YNNKEL (reference sequence). The CDR3 is CASSQGRLVPHTQYF. Partial CDR3 DNA: TGTGCCAGCAGCCAAGGGAGACTAGTTCCCCATACG.

As to this clone: The CDR3 end falls 3 residues outside the read, so it is completed with the germline J gene. The rearrangement links TRBV18 to TRBJ2-5; possible D gene TRBD1, 5 bases. The CDR3 totals 13 residues. V was shortened by 5 bases and J by 5 bases, with 12 bases between the two germline ends. The germline CDR1 and CDR2 sequences are KGHSH and LQKENI. CDR3 DNA (partial): TGTGCCAGCTCAGCAGGGTCAGGGGAGACC. Protein sequence: CASSAGSGET. The whole CDR3 sequence is CASSAGSGETQYF. Combining the CDR3 with reference TRBV18 and TRBJ2-5 gives the whole variable domain NAGVMQNPRHLVRRRGQEARLRCSPMKGHSHVYWYRQLPEEGLKFMVYLQKENIIDESGMPKERFSAEFPKEGPSILRIQQVVRGDSAAYFCASSAGSGETQYFGPGTRLLVL.